This passage covers 5 T cell receptor beta chains from one sample sequenced in a study of post-analysis software for immune sequencing data. No antigens are known for them. Study conclusions and caveats: Relative to controls, patients had five TRBV segments at higher frequency, with TRBV5-6, TRBV5-1 and TRBV20-1 among these.

TCR beta cDNA libraries included unique molecular identifiers. TCRdb independently ran MiXCR on the PCR reads; one entry per CDR3 protein. The sample yields about 260,000 distinct CDR3 sequences, just over 35% seen once. Specimen: blood. The receptors were sampled from a girl aged 5-17 years with multiple sclerosis.

The rearrangement joins TRBV3-1 to TRBJ1-1; 7 bases fit TRBD1. With V trimmed by 4 bases and J by 1 base, 9 bases remained unmatched. This CDR3 has 16 residues. Germline V lookup: CDR1 LGHDT, CDR2 YNNKEL (reference sequence). The CDR3 loop reads CASSLATGRGNTEAFF. In DNA, the CDR3 is TGTGCCAGCAGCCTAGCGACAGGGAGGGGGAACACTGAAGCTTTCTTT.

The rearrangement uses TRBV11-2 and TRBJ2-1; the match to TRBD2 covers 11 bases. The trim removed 3 bases at V and 5 bases at J, leaving 6 bases unmatched. From germline, CDR1 is SGHAT and CDR2 FQNNGV. This CDR3 spans 16 amino acids. In DNA, the CDR3 is TGTGCCAGCAGCTTGACCGGGACTAGCGGAAACAATGAGCAGTTCTTC. Translated, it gives CASSLTGTSGNNEQFF. The variable domain in full, completed from reference TRBV11-2 and TRBJ2-1, reads EAGVAQSPRYKIIEKRQSVAFWCNPISGHATLYWYQQILGQGPKLLIQFQNNGVVDDSQLPKDRFSAERLKGVDSTLKIQPAKLEDSAVYLCASSLTGTSGNNEQFFGPGTRLTVL.

A remark on this clonotype: Since a much larger clone is just one base distant, this may be a read error. V gene TRBV7-9 combines with J gene TRBJ1-2; D is ambiguous. Germline-derived CDR1 and CDR2 are SEHNR and FQNEAQ (reference sequence). This CDR3 spans 12 amino acids. V was cut by 7 bases and J by 6 bases, with 12 bases left in between. Here the CDR3 DNA reads TGTGCCAGCACGCGGCCCGGGAATGGCTACACCTTC. It yields the protein CASTRPGNGYTF. Filled out from reference TRBV7-9 and TRBJ1-2, the complete variable domain reads DTGVSQNPRHKITKRGQNVTFRCDPISEHNRLYWYRQTLGQGPEFLTYFQNEAQLEKSRLLSDRFSAERPKGSFSTLEIQRTEQGDSAMYLCASTRPGNGYTFGSGTRLTVV.

The chain uses TRBV5-1 and TRBJ2-5, with no clear D. The CDR3 loop spans 16 amino acids. Germline V gene lookup returns CDR1 SGHRS and CDR2 YFSETQ. V lost 0 bases and J 2 bases, leaving 14 bases between the germline ends. The CDR3 loop reads CASSLGGRGDQETQYF. The CDR3 DNA follows: TGCGCCAGCAGCTTGGGCGGCAGAGGTGATCAAGAGACCCAGTACTTC.

The chain recombines TRBV10-2 with TRBJ1-2; tentatively, D is TRBD1 (5 bases). V shed 7 bases and J shed 0 bases, with 15 bases lying between them. Germline loops: CDR1 WSHSY, CDR2 SAAADI. The CDR3 runs to 15 residues. CDR3: CASTLGRTPNYGYTF. The CDR3 DNA follows: TGCGCCAGCACCCTGGGACGGACTCCTAACTATGGCTACACCTTC.